Below are 19 T cell receptor beta chains sequenced from a single sample in a study of cytomegalovirus exposure and HLA in healthy donors. The PCR made use of 60 Vbeta and 13 Jbeta primers. Sequencing used immunoSEQ multiplex PCR; TCRdb keeps in-frame clones, though not all of them. The sample contains around 250,000 clones, approximately 81% of which appear only once. What was sequenced was PBMCs. Receptors were obtained from a woman aged 60 to 75 in good health and CMV-seropositive.

This clone was detected only once. This chain's CDR3 is CASSPLAGGPNEQFF. In nucleotides, the CDR3 is TGTGCCAGCAGCCCTCTAGCGGGAGGGCCCAATGAGCAGTTCTTC. The genes are TRBV4-2 and TRBJ2-1; 12 positions match TRBD2. The CDR3 totals 15 residues. Germline CDR1 is LGHNA and CDR2 is YNFKEQ. V lost 4 bases to trimming and J lost 6 bases; unmatched junction nucleotides: 4.

The chain uses TRBV2 and TRBJ2-7; 9 nucleotides align to TRBD2. Germline CDR1 reads SNHLY; CDR2 reads FYNNEI. This CDR3 has 16 residues. V gave up 7 bases and J gave up 2 bases; unmatched junction bases: 12. DNA of the CDR3: TGTGCCAGCAATTGGGCAGGCGGGAGGGCTCCCTACGAGCAGTACTTC. Translating it yields CASNWAGGRAPYEQYF.

The chain has TRBV30 and TRBJ1-2, with TRBD1 matching over 7 bases. Germline V gene sequence: CDR1 GTSNPN, CDR2 SVGIG (reference sequence). The CDR3 is made up of 12 amino acids. Losses at the gene ends were 5 bases for V and 4 bases for J; bases not matched to a gene: 4. CDR3 sequence (DNA): TGTGCCTGGGGGACAGAGATCTATGGCTACACCTTC. It is translated as CAWGTEIYGYTF.

CDR3 DNA: TGTGCCAGCCTACAGCATAGACAAGAGACCCAGTACTTC. Protein: CASLQHRQETQYF. The genes are TRBV21-1 and TRBJ2-5; TRBD1, the D gene given by the table, was not confirmed from the DNA. TRBV21-1 is tagged as a pseudogene. The CDR3 totals 13 residues.

Remarks on this clone: At one end, the junction sequence differs from germline, possibly due to a read error. This chain links TRBV29-1 with TRBJ2-2; 14 positions match TRBD2. The CDR3 sequence is 15 residues long. The V gene's germline CDR1 is SQVTM and CDR2 ANQGSEA. The CDR3 DNA is TGCAGCGTTGCCGGACTAGCGGGAGGCGGGGGGGGGCTGTTTTTT. This sequence encodes CSVAGLAGGGGGLFF.

This clone has only a few counts. The chain links TRBV4-1 to TRBJ1-4; D not certain. This CDR3 spans 16 amino acids. Trimming left V 0 bases short and J 0 bases short, with 8 bases between. Germline V CDR1 and CDR2: MGHRA, YSYEKL. Here the CDR3 DNA reads TGCGCCAGCAGCCAAGAGGGCCGATCAACTAATGAAAAACTGTTTTTT. It translates to CASSQEGRSTNEKLFF.

The rearrangement links TRBV6-1 to TRBJ1-5; D is unresolved. The germline CDR1 and CDR2 sequences are MNHNS and SASEGT. V lost 1 base, J lost 0 bases, and 10 bases lay in between. The CDR3 contains 16 residues. CDR3 DNA: TGTGCCAGCAGTGAAGAGACACGATATAGCAATCAGCCCCAGCATTTT. It specifies CASSEETRYSNQPQHF.

The chain is built from TRBV9 and TRBJ2-3, with a weak D call TRBD1 (7 bases). Trimming took off 3 bases at V and 0 bases at J, with 20 bases between the two ends. In germline, CDR1 is SGDLS, CDR2 YYNGEE. This CDR3 contains 18 residues. The CDR3 is CASSGGGRQGASTDTQYF. CDR3 DNA sequence: TGTGCCAGCAGCGGAGGGGGGAGACAGGGCGCTAGCACAGATACGCAGTATTTT. Together with reference TRBV9 and TRBJ2-3, the CDR3 gives the full variable domain: DSGVTQTPKHLITATGQRVTLRCSPRSGDLSVYWYQQSLDQGLQFLIQYYNGEERAKGNILERFSAQQFPDLHSELNLSSLELGDSALYFCASSGGGRQGASTDTQYFGPGTRLTVL.

V gene TRBV4-1 combines with J gene TRBJ2-1; 11 bases match TRBD2. V lost 3 bases to trimming and J lost 6 bases; unmatched junction nucleotides: 10. In germline, CDR1 is MGHRA, CDR2 YSYEKL. The CDR3 runs to 17 residues. CDR3 nucleotide sequence: TGCGCCAGCAGCCACGGACTTGATAGCGGGAGGGCCAATGAGCAGTTCTTC. It encodes CASSHGLDSGRANEQFF.

The rearrangement joins TRBV11-1 to TRBJ1-2; no definite D call. Germline CDR1 SGHAT, CDR2 FQDESV (reference sequence). Trimming removed 1 base from V and 8 bases from J, with 8 bases in between. The CDR3 has 12 amino acids. Written as DNA, the CDR3 is TGTGCCAGCAGCTTAGACCCGGGAGGCTACACCTTC. It specifies CASSLDPGGYTF.

The rearrangement joins TRBV11-1 to TRBJ1-1; tentatively, D is TRBD1 (5 bases). Trimming removed 1 base from V and 4 bases from J, with 16 bases in between. Looked up from germline, CDR1 is SGHAT and CDR2 is FQDESV (reference sequence). This CDR3 contains 16 residues. Here the CDR3 DNA reads TGTGCCAGCAGCTTAGGGCAGGGAGGTATCGGCACTGAAGCTTTCTTT. This codes for CASSLGQGGIGTEAFF. Full variable domain (remainder filled in from reference TRBV11-1 and TRBJ1-1): EAEVAQSPRYKITEKSQAVAFWCDPISGHATLYWYRQILGQGPELLVQFQDESVVDDSQLPKDRFSAERLKGVDSTLKIQPAELGDSAMYLCASSLGQGGIGTEAFFGQGTRLTVV.

This sequence joins TRBV4-1 and TRBJ1-4, with 7 positions matching TRBD1. V shed 3 bases, J shed 2 bases, and the junction held 15 bases outside the gene matches. The CDR3 is 19 residues long. CDR1 is MGHRA and CDR2 is YSYEKL in the germline V gene. The CDR3 sequence is CASSHQKRGQARTNEKLFF. In DNA, the CDR3 is TGCGCCAGCAGCCACCAAAAAAGAGGACAGGCGAGGACTAATGAAAAACTGTTTTTT.

This chain connects TRBV7-6 to TRBJ2-5; 7 bases are a match to TRBD1. The germline V gene has CDR1 SGHVS and CDR2 FNYEAQ. This CDR3 is built from 13 residues. Trimming took 8 bases from V and 2 from J; bases not matched to a gene: 5. CDR3 in amino acids: CASAQGFQETQYF. In DNA form, the CDR3 reads TGTGCCAGCGCACAGGGGTTTCAAGAGACCCAGTACTTC.

The chain joins TRBV19 to TRBJ2-3; no clear D gene. The CDR3 runs 15 residues. V dropped 1 base and J dropped 2 bases, with 10 bases sitting between them. CDR1 is LNHDA and CDR2 is SQIVND in the germline V gene (reference sequence). CDR3 sequence: CASSIAAATTDTQYF. DNA of the CDR3: TGTGCCAGTAGTATAGCCGCGGCTACCACAGATACGCAGTATTTT.

The chain combines TRBV10-3 with TRBJ2-5, with TRBD1 matching 8 bases. Trimming at V came to 2 bases and at J to 4 bases, leaving 3 bases not matched to a gene. The V gene's germline CDR1 is ENHRY and CDR2 SYGVKD. The CDR3 sequence is 14 residues long. DNA of the CDR3: TGTGCCATCAGTGAGGGACAGGGAGTAGAGACCCAGTACTTC. Translation: CAISEGQGVETQYF.

V usage is TRBV28 and J usage is TRBJ1-2; D is uncertain. This CDR3 has 13 residues. Trimming shortened V by 3 bases and J by 7 bases, and 12 bases separated the two germline ends. Germline loops: CDR1 MDHEN, CDR2 SYDVKM. The CDR3 nucleotides are TGTGCCAGCAGTTTTTCGGGTTCTGGTGGCTACACCTTC. It codes for CASSFSGSGGYTF.

This clone is a singleton in its sample. The rearrangement links TRBV15 to TRBJ2-5; 9 nucleotides align to TRBD2. V dropped 0 bases and J dropped 3; count of bases not matched to a gene: 2. CDR3 size: 15 residues. The germline V gene has CDR1 LNHNV and CDR2 YYDKDF (reference sequence). CDR3 sequence reads: CATSRDPSGEETQYF. The CDR3 region has the DNA TGTGCCACCAGCAGAGATCCTAGCGGGGAAGAGACCCAGTACTTC.

The chain couples TRBV11-3 to TRBJ2-1; the D is unclear. The CDR3 totals 13 residues. V lost 5 bases and J lost 3, with 8 bases in between. The V gene's germline CDR1 is SGHNT and CDR2 YENEEA. Here the CDR3 DNA reads TGTGCCAGCAGCCCCCCGGGCTACAATGAGCAGTTCTTC. It encodes CASSPPGYNEQFF.

V gene TRBV19 combines with J gene TRBJ2-7; 11 bases map to TRBD2. V was pared by 6 bases and J by 7 bases, with 11 bases of the junction left unmatched. There are 15 residues in the CDR3. CDR1 LNHDA and CDR2 SQIVND come from the germline V gene (reference sequence). The CDR3 here is CASRDVAGGPREQYF. In nucleotides, the CDR3 is TGTGCCAGTAGGGATGTAGCGGGAGGGCCGAGGGAGCAGTACTTC.